The T cell receptor beta chain described here comes from a study of shared clonotypes between healthy human individuals. Deep was the level used in running the assay. Sorted-subset replicate PCRs used about 0.2 ug DNA, 30,000 or so T cell genomes. Repertoires were generated with immunoSEQ multiplex PCR, while TCRdb's copy carries only in-frame clones and drops some. Of about 600,000 clones in the sample, approximately 97% were seen once. In its sample, this clone was seen once. CDR1 and CDR2 (germline): SGHNT, YYREEE (reference sequence). CDR3 length: 15 amino acids. J lost 4 bases, V lost 4 bases, and 8 bases had no gene match.

V gene TRBV5-4 combines with J gene TRBJ2-7, with 10 bases matching TRBD2. The specimen was naive CD4+ T cells sorted from blood. The subset was: CD45RA+ positively selected. The receptor's source is a woman aged 25 to 45 in good health. The CDR3 protein is CASSQNSGGTYEQYF. CDR3 DNA sequence: TGTGCCAGCAGCCAAAATAGCGGGGGGACTTACGAGCAGTACTTC. Full variable domain (missing parts from reference TRBV5-4 and TRBJ2-7): ETGVTQSPTHLIKTRGQQVTLRCSSQSGHNTVSWYQQALGQGPQFIFQYYREEENGRGNFPPRFSGLQFPNYSSELNVNALELDDSALYLCASSQNSGGTYEQYFGPGTRLTVT.